Detailed here is one TCR beta chain. This sample stems from a study of blood T cell repertoires in COVID-19. Overall study: COVID-19 samples, acute and convalescent, were from the United States, Italy and Spain. From T cells, B-cell-depleted T cells, or PBMCs came the material, which was cDNA or gDNA.

This CDR3 contains 18 residues. Trimming took off 4 bases at V and 5 bases at J, with 24 bases between the two ends. The germline V gene has CDR1 LGHNA and CDR2 YNFKEQ. In the study's own analysis: By means of reference gene primer amplification, nucleated cell counts were estimated. Using immunoSEQ multiplex PCR, the repertoire was profiled, and TCRdb retains in-frame clones only, with some absent. The D gene and trimming were derived from the DNA, and the V and J assignments and clone size from that table. This sample has 200,000 to 250,000 clones, with 88% found just once. This chain joins TRBV4-2 and TRBJ1-3; D is possibly TRBD1 (6 bases). The specimen was peripheral blood. The clonotype originates from a man between 65 and 85 years old with acute or convalescent COVID-19. The CDR3: CASSRMVRQDGERNTIYF. DNA of the CDR3: TGTGCCAGCAGCCGAATGGTAAGACAGGACGGCGAAAGAAACACCATATATTTT.